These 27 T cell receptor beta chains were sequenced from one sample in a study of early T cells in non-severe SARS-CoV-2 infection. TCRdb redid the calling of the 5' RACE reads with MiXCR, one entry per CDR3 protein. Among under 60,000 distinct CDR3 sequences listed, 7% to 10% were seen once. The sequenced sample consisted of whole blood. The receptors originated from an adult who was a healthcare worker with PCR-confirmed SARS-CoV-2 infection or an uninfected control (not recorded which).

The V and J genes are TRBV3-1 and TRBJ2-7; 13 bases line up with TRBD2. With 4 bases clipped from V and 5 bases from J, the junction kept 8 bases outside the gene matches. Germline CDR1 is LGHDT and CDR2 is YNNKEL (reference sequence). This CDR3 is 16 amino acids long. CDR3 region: CASSPAGTSGDHEQYF. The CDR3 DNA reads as TGTGCCAGCAGCCCTGCCGGGACTAGCGGGGACCACGAGCAGTACTTC.

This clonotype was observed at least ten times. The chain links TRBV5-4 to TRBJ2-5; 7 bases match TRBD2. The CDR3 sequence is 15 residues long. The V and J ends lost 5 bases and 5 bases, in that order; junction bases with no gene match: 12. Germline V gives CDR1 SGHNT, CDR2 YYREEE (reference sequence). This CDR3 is CASSHSGEGGETQYF. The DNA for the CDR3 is TGTGCCAGCAGTCACTCGGGGGAGGGAGGGGAGACCCAGTACTTC.

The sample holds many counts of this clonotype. The CDR3 nucleotides read TGTGCCAGCAGCTTGAATGGAGGAGTGGGCACTGAAGCTTTCTTT. Translated: CASSLNGGVGTEAFF. V usage is TRBV7-6 and J usage is TRBJ1-1, with unresolved D. The V gene's germline CDR1 is SGHVS and CDR2 FNYEAQ. The length of the CDR3 is 15 residues. Deletions cut 3 bases from V and 4 bases from J, with 15 bases between.

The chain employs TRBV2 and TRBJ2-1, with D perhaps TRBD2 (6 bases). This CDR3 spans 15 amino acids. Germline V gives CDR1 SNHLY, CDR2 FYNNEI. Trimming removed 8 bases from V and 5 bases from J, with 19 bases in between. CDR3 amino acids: CASCLELAVDNEQFF. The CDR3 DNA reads TGTGCCAGCTGCTTGGAATTAGCGGTTGACAATGAGCAGTTCTTC.

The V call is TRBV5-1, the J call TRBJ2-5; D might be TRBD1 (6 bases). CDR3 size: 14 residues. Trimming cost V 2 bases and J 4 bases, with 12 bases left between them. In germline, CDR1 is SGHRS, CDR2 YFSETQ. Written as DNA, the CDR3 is TGCGCCAGCAGCTTAGACAGGCGACGAGAGACCCAGTACTTC. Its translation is CASSLDRRRETQYF.

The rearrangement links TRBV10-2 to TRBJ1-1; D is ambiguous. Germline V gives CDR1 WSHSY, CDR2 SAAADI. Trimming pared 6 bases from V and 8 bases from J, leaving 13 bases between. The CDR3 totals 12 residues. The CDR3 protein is CASRDGLWEAFF. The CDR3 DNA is TGCGCCAGCAGGGATGGGCTCTGGGAAGCTTTCTTT.

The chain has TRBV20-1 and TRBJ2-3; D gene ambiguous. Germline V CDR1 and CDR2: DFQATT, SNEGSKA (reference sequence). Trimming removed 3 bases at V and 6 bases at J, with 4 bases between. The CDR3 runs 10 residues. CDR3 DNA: TGCAGTGCTAGGTCCGATACGCAGTATTTT. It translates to CSARSDTQYF.

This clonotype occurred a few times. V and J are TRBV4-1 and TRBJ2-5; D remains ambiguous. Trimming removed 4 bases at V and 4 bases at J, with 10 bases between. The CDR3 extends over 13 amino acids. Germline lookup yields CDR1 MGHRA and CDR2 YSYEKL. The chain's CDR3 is CASSLRQAETQYF. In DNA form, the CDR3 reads TGCGCCAGCAGCCTTCGGCAGGCAGAGACCCAGTACTTC.

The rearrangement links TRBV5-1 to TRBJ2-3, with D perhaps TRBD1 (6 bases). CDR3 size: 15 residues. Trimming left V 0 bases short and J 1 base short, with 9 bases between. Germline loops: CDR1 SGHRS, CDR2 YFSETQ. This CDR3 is CASSLDGQRTDTQYF. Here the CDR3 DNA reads TGCGCCAGCAGCTTGGATGGACAGCGCACAGATACGCAGTATTTT.

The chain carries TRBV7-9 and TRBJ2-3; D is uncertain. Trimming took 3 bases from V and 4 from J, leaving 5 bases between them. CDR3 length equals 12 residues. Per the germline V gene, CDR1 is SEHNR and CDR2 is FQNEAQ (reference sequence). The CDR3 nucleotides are TGTGCCAGCAGCTTTTGGGCAGATACGCAGTATTTT. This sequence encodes CASSFWADTQYF. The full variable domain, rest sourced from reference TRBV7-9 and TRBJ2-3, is DTGVSQNPRHKITKRGQNVTFRCDPISEHNRLYWYRQTLGQGPEFLTYFQNEAQLEKSRLLSDRFSAERPKGSFSTLEIQRTEQGDSAMYLCASSFWADTQYFGPGTRLTVL.

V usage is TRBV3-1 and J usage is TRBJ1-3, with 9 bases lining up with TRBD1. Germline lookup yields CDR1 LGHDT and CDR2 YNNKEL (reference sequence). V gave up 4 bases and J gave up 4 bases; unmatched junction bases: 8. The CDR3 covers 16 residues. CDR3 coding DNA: TGTGCCAGCAGCCCTACCCCCGGGACAGGGGGAAACACCATATATTTT. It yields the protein CASSPTPGTGGNTIYF.

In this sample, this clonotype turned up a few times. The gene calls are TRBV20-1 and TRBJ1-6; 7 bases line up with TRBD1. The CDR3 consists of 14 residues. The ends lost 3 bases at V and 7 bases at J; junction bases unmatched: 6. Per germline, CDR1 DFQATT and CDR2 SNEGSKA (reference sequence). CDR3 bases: TGCAGTGCTAGGATACAGGGGACGAATTCACCCCTCCACTTT. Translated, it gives CSARIQGTNSPLHF.

CDR3 sequence (DNA): TGTGCCAGCAGCTTCGACAGGGCGGTCAACGAGCAGTACTTC. It codes for CASSFDRAVNEQYF. The V and J genes are TRBV11-2 and TRBJ2-7; 7 bases line up with TRBD1. Germline V gives CDR1 SGHAT, CDR2 FQNNGV. The length of the CDR3 is 14 residues. V was clipped by 3 bases and J by 5 bases; unmatched bases: 7.

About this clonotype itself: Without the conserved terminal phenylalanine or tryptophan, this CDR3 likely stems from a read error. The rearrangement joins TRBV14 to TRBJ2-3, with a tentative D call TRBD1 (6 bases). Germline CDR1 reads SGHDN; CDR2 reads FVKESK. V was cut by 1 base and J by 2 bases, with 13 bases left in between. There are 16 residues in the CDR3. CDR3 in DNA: TGTGCCAGCAGCCAAGCACAGGGACATACCACAGATACGCAGTATTCT. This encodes CASSQAQGHTTDTQYS.

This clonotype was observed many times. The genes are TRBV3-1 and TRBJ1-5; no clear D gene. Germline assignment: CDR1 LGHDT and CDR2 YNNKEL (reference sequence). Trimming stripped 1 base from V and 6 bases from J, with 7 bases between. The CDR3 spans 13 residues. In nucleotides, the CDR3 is TGTGCCAGCAGCCAAGTTGTCGGTCAGCCCCAGCATTTT. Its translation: CASSQVVGQPQHF.

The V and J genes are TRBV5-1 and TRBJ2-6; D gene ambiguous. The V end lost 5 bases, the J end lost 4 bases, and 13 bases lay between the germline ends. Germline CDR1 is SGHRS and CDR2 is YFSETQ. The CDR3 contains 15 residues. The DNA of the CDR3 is TGCGCCAGCAGTCCCCCAGATTCAGGGGCCAACGTCCTGACTTTC. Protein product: CASSPPDSGANVLTF.

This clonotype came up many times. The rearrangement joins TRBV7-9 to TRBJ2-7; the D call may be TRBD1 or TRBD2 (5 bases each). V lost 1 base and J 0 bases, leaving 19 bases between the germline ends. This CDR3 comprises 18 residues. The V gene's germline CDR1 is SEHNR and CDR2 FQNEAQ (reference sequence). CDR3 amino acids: CASSLGGRDLLDSYEQYF. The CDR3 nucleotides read TGTGCCAGCAGCTTAGGGGGCCGGGACCTCTTAGACTCCTACGAGCAGTACTTC.

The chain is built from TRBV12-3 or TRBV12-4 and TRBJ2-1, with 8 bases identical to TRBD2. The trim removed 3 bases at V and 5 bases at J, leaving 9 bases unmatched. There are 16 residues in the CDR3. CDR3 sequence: CASSLNLAGLNNEQFF. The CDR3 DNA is TGTGCCAGCAGTTTGAACCTAGCGGGTCTGAACAATGAGCAGTTCTTC.

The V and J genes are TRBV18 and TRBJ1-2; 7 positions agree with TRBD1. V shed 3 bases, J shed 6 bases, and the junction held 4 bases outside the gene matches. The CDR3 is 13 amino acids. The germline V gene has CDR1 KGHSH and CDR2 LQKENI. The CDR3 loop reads CASSPQGGHGYTF. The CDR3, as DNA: TGTGCCAGCTCACCCCAGGGGGGCCATGGCTACACCTTC.

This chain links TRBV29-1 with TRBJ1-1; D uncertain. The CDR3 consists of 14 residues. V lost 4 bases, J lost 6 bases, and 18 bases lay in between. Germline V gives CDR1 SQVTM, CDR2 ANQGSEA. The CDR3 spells CSVGLLKADAEAFF. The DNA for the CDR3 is TGCAGCGTTGGACTCCTTAAGGCGGACGCTGAAGCTTTCTTT.

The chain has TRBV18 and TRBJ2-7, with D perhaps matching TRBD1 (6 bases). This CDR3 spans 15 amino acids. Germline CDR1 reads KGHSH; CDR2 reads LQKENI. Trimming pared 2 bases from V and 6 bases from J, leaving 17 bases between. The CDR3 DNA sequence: TGTGCCAGCTCACCAAACGACAGGTTTAATAGCGAGCAGTACTTC. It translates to CASSPNDRFNSEQYF.

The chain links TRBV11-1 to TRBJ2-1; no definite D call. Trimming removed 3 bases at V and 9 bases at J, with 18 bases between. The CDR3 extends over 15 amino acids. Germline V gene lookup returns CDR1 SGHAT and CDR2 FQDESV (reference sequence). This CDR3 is CASSFGNTFSTEQFF. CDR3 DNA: TGTGCCAGCAGCTTTGGTAATACTTTTTCAACTGAGCAGTTCTTC.

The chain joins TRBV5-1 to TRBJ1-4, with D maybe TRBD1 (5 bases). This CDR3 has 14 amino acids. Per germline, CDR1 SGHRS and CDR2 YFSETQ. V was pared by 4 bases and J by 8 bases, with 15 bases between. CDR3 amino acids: CASSVGRADEKLFF. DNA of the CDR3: TGCGCCAGCAGCGTTGGCAGGGCGGACGAAAAACTGTTTTTT. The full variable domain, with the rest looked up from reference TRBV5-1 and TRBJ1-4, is KAGVTQTPRYLIKTRGQQVTLSCSPISGHRSVSWYQQTPGQGLQFLFEYFSETQRNKGNFPGRFSGRQFSNSRSEMNVSTLELGDSALYLCASSVGRADEKLFFGSGTQLSVL.

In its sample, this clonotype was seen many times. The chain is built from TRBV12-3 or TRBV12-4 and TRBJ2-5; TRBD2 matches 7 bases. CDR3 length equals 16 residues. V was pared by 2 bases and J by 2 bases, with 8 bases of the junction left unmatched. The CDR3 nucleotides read TGTGCCAGCAGTTTAACTCCAGCGGGGTCACAAGAGACCCAGTACTTC. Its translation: CASSLTPAGSQETQYF.

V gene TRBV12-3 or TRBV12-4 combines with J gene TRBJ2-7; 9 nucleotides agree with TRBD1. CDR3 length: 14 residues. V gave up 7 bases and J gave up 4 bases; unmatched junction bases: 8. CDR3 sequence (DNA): TGTGCCAGCACCGGGTCGGACAGGGGATACGAGCAGTACTTC. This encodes CASTGSDRGYEQYF.

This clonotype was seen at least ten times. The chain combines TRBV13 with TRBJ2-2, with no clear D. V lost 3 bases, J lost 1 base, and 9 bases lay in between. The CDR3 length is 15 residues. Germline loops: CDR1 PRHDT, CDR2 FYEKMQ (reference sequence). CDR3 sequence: CASSLSQVNTGELFF. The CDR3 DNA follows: TGTGCCAGCAGCTTGAGTCAGGTGAACACCGGGGAGCTGTTTTTT.

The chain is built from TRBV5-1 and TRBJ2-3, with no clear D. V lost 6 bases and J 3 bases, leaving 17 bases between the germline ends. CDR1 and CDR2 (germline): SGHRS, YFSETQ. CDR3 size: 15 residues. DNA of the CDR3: TGCGCCAGCACCCTTAGACCCGAAGGGACAGATACGCAGTATTTT. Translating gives CASTLRPEGTDTQYF.